Below, 8 T cell receptor beta chains from the same sample are listed, as sequenced in a study of CD8 T cells in ankylosing spondylitis. General observations from the study: Seemingly characteristic of ankylosing spondylitis blood was a TCR beta motif consisting of eight highly homologous variants.

TCRdb independently ran MiXCR on the 5' RACE reads; one entry per CDR3 protein. This table has 700,000 to 850,000 distinct CDR3 sequences, approximately 10% appearing once. Antigen specificity for these receptors is unknown. Sample: blood, either unsorted or a sorted T cell fraction (not recorded which). These receptors all stem from a male donor with ankylosing spondylitis.

On this clonotype itself: One end of the junction fails to match germline, which may point to a read error. The V and J genes are TRBV7-7 and TRBJ2-7; D call uncertain. The CDR3 runs to 15 residues. CDR1 is SSHAT and CDR2 is FNYEAQ in the germline V gene (reference sequence). CDR3 loop: CASSLAKGINYEQYF. CDR3 nucleotides: TGTGCTAGCAGCTTAGCCAAGGGAATCAACTACGAGCAGTACTTC. Filled out from reference TRBV7-7 and TRBJ2-7, the complete variable domain reads GAGVSQSPRYKVTKRGQDVTLRCDPISSHATLYWYQQALGQGPEFLTYFNYEAQPDKSGLPSDRFSAERPEGSISTLTIQRTEQRDSAMYRCASSLAKGINYEQYFGPGTRLTVT.

This clonotype was recorded many times. The genes are TRBV11-2 and TRBJ2-1; 9 bases are a match to TRBD1. Germline V gives CDR1 SGHAT, CDR2 FQNNGV. Trimming cost V 1 base and J 5 bases; bases outside gene matches: 15. The CDR3 spans 19 residues. The CDR3 bases are TGTGCCAGCAGCTTAGGGACAGGCGTGACAGGGGGAACCAACAATGAGCAGTTCTTC. This translates into CASSLGTGVTGGTNNEQFF.

This clonotype was seen at least ten times. CDR3 bases: TGCAGTGCTAGAGTTAGCGGCAACACAGATACGCAGTATTTT. Translating it yields CSARVSGNTDTQYF. The V gene is TRBV20-1, the J gene TRBJ2-3, with D possibly matching TRBD2 (6 bases). CDR1 is DFQATT and CDR2 is SNEGSKA in the germline V gene (reference sequence). CDR3 length equals 14 residues. V was trimmed by 1 base and J by 2 bases, leaving 10 bases between them.

V is TRBV12-3 or TRBV12-4 and J is TRBJ1-6; D gene unclear. The length of the CDR3 is 13 residues. The V end lost 6 bases, the J end lost 9 bases, and 12 bases lay between the germline ends. Written as DNA, the CDR3 is TGTGCCAGCAGCTCGAACGTAATTTCACCCCTCCACTTT. Translation: CASSSNVISPLHF.

This clonotype came up a few times. This chain uses TRBV20-1 with TRBJ2-7; perhaps TRBD1 as D (7 bases). The CDR3 spans 14 residues. Per the germline V gene, CDR1 is DFQATT and CDR2 is SNEGSKA (reference sequence). V dropped 0 bases and J dropped 5 bases, with 14 bases sitting between them. The CDR3 coding sequence is TGCAGTGCTAGAGATGGAGGGGGCAAAAACGAGCAGTACTTC. Translated, it gives CSARDGGGKNEQYF.

This clonotype was detected only a few times. The rearrangement links TRBV27 to TRBJ1-5; no clear D. The CDR3 totals 16 residues. The germline V gene encodes CDR1 MNHEY and CDR2 SMNVEV (reference sequence). Trimming stripped 1 base from V and 4 bases from J, with 14 bases between. The CDR3 loop reads CASSLFGQAGNQPQHF. The CDR3 nucleotides read TGTGCCAGCAGTTTATTCGGTCAGGCGGGTAATCAGCCCCAGCATTTT.

This clonotype has just a few counts. The V call is TRBV27, the J call TRBJ2-7; the match to TRBD1 covers 9 bases. In germline, CDR1 is MNHEY, CDR2 SMNVEV (reference sequence). The CDR3 runs 13 residues. The V gene end was trimmed by 6 bases and the J gene end by 3 bases; junction bases not matched to a gene: 3. CDR3 sequence (DNA): TGTGCCAGCAGAGGGACAGGGTTCTACGAGCAGTACTTC. Translation: CASRGTGFYEQYF.

This clonotype was observed a few times. V and J are TRBV7-9 and TRBJ1-2, with TRBD1 identical over 7 bases. Germline V gene lookup returns CDR1 SEHNR and CDR2 FQNEAQ (reference sequence). CDR3 length equals 17 residues. The J segment lost 4 bases and the V segment lost 5 bases, leaving 16 bases of the junction unmatched. DNA for the CDR3: TGTGCCAGCAGCGACAACCTGGCCTTTGGGACAGCCTATGGCTACACCTTC. Translation gives CASSDNLAFGTAYGYTF.